The present entry profiles one TCR beta chain with its context. Original processing notes: Amplified reference gene primers provided the basis for estimating nucleated cell counts. The repertoire was sequenced with immunoSEQ multiplex PCR; TCRdb's copy has only in-frame clones and lacks some. The V and J calls and clone size were taken over from that table, and D and trimming were inferred from the DNA. The data hold over 200,000 clones, with roughly 90% observed a single time. The data were obtained in a study of blood T cell repertoires in COVID-19. Study summary: In each case, the material was cDNA or gDNA derived from T cells, B-cell-depleted T cells, or PBMCs.

In terms of age and location, participants ranged from roughly 18 to 95 years and lived in around 22 US areas. The J segment lost 5 bases and the V segment lost 5 bases, leaving 9 bases of the junction unmatched. There are 15 residues in the CDR3. Germline values: CDR1 MDHEN, CDR2 SYDVKM. This chain links TRBV28 with TRBJ2-7; the match to TRBD1 covers 10 bases. The clonotype originates from a man in his forties who had recovered from COVID-19. The specimen was PBMCs or T cells enriched from blood (not recorded which). CDR3 sequence (DNA): TGTGCCAGCAGTCAAGCCGGGACAGGGGCCCACGAGCAGTACTTC. Translating it yields CASSQAGTGAHEQYF.